This T cell receptor (beta chain) is drawn from a study of T cell repertoires in cytomegalovirus infection. Unmatched junction bases numbered 15, after V lost 4 bases and J lost 8 bases. Germline assignment: CDR1 MGHRA and CDR2 YSYEKL. The CDR3 has 17 residues. TCRdb re-called the reads with MiXCR, one entry per CDR3 protein. The sample contains 150,000 to 200,000 distinct CDR3 sequences, 28% of which appear only once. Worth noting for this clonotype: Antigen: not known.

Whole-study findings and limits: Carriers of CMV and the relevant HLA type were discriminated by public TCR beta frequency.

The source material was PBMCs. This clonotype originated in a human donor in good health (CMV status not recorded). Some clones in this sample may be carry-over from other donors' samples. This chain uses TRBV4-1 with TRBJ2-1; 9 nucleotides align to TRBD2. The DNA for the CDR3 is TGCGCCAGCAGCCGGGGAGCTAGCGGGGAACGAGGGGATGAGCAGTTCTTC. Its translation: CASSRGASGERGDEQFF.